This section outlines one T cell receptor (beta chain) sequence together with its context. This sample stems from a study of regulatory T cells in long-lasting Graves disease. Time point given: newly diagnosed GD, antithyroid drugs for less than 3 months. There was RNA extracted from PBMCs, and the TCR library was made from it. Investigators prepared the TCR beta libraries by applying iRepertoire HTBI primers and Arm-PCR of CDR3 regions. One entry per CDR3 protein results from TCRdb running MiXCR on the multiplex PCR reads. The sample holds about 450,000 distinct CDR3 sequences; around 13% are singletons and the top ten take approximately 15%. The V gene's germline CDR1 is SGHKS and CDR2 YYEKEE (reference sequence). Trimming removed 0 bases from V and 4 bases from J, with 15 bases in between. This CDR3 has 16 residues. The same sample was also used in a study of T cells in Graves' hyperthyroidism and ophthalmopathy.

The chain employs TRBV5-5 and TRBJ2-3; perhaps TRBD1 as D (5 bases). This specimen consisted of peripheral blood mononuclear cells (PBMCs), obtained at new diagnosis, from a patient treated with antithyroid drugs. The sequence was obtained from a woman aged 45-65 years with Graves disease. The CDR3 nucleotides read TGTGCCAGCAGCTTGGGGGTCGGGCAGGGTCCAGATACGCAGTATTTT. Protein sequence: CASSLGVGQGPDTQYF.